A few counts support the clone carrying this T cell receptor beta chain. Its antigen is undetermined. Averaging about 120 mL, one heparinised blood draw was given by each donor. CD4+ naive, central memory, regulatory and stem cell-like memory cells were sorted via CD45RO/CCR7/CD25/CD127/CD95/CD27. The investigators reverse transcribed all of the isolated RNA, so they sequenced expressed TCRB transcripts. The repertoire was sequenced with immunoSEQ multiplex PCR; TCRdb's copy has only in-frame clones and lacks some. The sample yields 250,000 to 350,000 clones, roughly 13% seen once. The data derive from a study of beta chain features in type 1 diabetes. Broader study findings: There was no resolution here of whether HLA type influences TCRB rearrangement. Comparison showed that naive, central memory and Treg TCRB repertoires appeared more similar among patients than among healthy donors. A moderate, significant TCRB CDR3 shortening appeared in type 1 diabetes across four CD4+ subsets.

This CDR3 has 12 residues. The germline gives CDR1 SGHTA, CDR2 FQGNSA. Trimming shortened V by 4 bases and J by 6 bases, and 8 bases separated the two germline ends. This receptor was taken from a man younger than 45 with type 1 diabetes. The sequencing sample was made of naive CD4+ T cells from blood. V gene TRBV7-2 combines with J gene TRBJ2-3; D is ambiguous. The CDR3 sequence: CASSWSMDTQYF. CDR3 nucleotides: TGTGCCAGCAGCTGGAGTATGGATACGCAGTATTTT.